This section outlines one T cell receptor beta chain sequence together with its context. Its target is unknown. The sample is drawn from a study of shared clonotypes between healthy human individuals. Looking at the study overall: The composition of the donors was a couple of women and a few men aged 18 to 49. Points from the study as a whole: Clonotypes that were shared across a handful of donors made up 4.5% to 5% of naive CD4 clonotypes. Depth was large, yet rarefaction showed that sorted-subset sequencing was incomplete.

Clones were sequenced by immunoSEQ multiplex PCR, and TCRdb holds only the in-frame ones, with some missing. Among 2 million to 2.5 million clones listed, approximately 93% were seen once. V lost 5 bases and J 0 bases, leaving 13 bases between the germline ends. From germline, CDR1 is SNHLY and CDR2 FYNNEI. This CDR3 comprises 15 residues. The chain links TRBV2 to TRBJ1-1, with D perhaps matching TRBD1 (5 bases). The sequenced sample was naive CD4+ T cells from PBMCs. Subset described: CD45RA+ positively selected. This clonotype was sampled from a man younger than 35 in good health. Some clones in this sample may be carry-over from other donors' samples. The CDR3 DNA follows: TGTGCCAGCAGTTCTCAGGGCCCGGTGAACACTGAAGCTTTCTTT. This codes for CASSSQGPVNTEAFF.